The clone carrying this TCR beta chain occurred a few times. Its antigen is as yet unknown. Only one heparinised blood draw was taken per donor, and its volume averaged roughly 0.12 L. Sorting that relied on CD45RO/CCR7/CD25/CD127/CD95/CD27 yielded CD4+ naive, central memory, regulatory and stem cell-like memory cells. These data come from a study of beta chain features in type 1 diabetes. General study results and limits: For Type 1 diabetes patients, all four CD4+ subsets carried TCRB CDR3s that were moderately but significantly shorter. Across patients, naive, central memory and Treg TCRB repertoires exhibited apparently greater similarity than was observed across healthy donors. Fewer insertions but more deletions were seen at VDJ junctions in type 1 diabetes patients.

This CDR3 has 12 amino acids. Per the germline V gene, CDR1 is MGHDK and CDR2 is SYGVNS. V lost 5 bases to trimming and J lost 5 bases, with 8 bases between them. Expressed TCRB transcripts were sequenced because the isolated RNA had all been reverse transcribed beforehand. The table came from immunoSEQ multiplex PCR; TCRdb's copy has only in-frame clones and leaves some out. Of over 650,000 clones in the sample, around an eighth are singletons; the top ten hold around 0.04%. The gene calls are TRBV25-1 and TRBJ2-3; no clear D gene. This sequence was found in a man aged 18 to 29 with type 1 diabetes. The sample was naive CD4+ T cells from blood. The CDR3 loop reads CASSWRGDTQYF. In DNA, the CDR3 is TGTGCCAGCAGTTGGCGAGGAGATACGCAGTATTTT.